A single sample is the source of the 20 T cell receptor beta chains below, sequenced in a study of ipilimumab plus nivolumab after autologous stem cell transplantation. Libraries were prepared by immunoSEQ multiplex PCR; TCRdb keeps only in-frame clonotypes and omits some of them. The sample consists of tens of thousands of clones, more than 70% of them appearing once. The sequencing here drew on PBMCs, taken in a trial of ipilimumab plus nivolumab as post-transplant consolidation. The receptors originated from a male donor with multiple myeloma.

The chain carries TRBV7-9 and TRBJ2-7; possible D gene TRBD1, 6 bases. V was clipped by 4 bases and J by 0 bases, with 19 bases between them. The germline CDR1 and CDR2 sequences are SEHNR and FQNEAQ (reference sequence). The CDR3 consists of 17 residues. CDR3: CASSSWGGGGSSYEQYF. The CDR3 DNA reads TGTGCCAGCAGCTCCTGGGGTGGGGGCGGAAGCTCCTACGAGCAGTACTTC.

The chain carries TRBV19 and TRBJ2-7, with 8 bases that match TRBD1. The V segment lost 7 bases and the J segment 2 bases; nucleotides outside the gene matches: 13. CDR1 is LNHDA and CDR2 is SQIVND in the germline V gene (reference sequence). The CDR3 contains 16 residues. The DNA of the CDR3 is TGTGCCAGTACAAAATCGGTCCAGGGGGCCCCCTACGAGCAGTACTTC. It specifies CASTKSVQGAPYEQYF.

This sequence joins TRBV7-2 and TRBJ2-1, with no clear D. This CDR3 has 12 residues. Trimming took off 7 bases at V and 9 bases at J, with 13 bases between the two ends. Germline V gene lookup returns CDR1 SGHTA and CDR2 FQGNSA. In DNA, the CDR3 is TGTGCCAGCATAGGCACCCTCGGTGAGCAGTTCTTC. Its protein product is CASIGTLGEQFF.

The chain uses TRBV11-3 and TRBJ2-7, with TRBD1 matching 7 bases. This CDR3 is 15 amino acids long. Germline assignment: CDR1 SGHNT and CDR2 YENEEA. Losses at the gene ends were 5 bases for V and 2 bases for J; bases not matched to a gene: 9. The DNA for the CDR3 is TGTGCCAGCAGCGCTACATCCGGGACAGCCTACGAGCAGTACTTC. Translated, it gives CASSATSGTAYEQYF.

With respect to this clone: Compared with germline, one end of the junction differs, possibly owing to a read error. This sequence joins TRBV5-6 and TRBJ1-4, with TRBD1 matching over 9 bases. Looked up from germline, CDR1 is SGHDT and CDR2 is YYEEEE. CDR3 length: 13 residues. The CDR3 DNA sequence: TGTGCCAGCAGCTTTCGGACAGGGGCCTCCAGCGGATTT. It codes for CASSFRTGASSGF.

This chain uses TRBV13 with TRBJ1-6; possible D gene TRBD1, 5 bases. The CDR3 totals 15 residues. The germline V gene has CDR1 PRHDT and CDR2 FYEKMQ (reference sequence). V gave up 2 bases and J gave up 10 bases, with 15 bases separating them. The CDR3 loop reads CASSLKDQGQSPLHF. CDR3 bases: TGTGCCAGCAGCTTAAAGGACCAGGGTCAATCACCCCTCCACTTT.

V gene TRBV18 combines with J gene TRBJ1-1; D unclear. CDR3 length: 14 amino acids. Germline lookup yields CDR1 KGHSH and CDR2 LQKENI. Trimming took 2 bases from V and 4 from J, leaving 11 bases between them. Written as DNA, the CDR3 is TGTGCCAGCTCACCAGTTCGGGGTTCCACTGAAGCTTTCTTT. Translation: CASSPVRGSTEAFF.

The CDR3 protein is CASSLAPNSGGYTF. In DNA form, the CDR3 reads TGTGCCAGCAGCTTGGCGCCTAACTCTGGCGGCTACACCTTC. The chain recombines TRBV5-5 with TRBJ1-2; D remains unclear. Looked up from germline, CDR1 is SGHKS and CDR2 is YYEKEE (reference sequence). V lost 0 bases to trimming and J lost 8 bases, with 14 bases between them. This CDR3 has 14 amino acids.

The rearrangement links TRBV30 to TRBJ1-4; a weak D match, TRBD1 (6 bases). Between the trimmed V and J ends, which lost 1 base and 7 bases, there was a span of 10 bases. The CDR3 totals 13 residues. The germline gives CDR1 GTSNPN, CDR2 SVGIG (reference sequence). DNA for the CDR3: TGTGCCTGGAGTGACAGGGAGGGTGAAAAACTGTTTTTT. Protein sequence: CAWSDREGEKLFF.

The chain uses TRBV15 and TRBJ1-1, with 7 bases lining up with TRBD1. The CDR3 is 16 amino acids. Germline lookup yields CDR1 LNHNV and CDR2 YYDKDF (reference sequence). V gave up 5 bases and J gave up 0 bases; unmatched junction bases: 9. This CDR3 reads CATSLLQGRVNTEAFF. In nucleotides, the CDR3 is TGTGCCACCAGCCTATTACAGGGGCGGGTGAACACTGAAGCTTTCTTT. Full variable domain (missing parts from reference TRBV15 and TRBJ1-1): DAMVIQNPRYQVTQFGKPVTLSCSQTLNHNVMYWYQQKSSQAPKLLFHYYDKDFNNEADTPDNFQSRRPNTSFCFLDIRSPGLGDTAMYLCATSLLQGRVNTEAFFGQGTRLTVV.

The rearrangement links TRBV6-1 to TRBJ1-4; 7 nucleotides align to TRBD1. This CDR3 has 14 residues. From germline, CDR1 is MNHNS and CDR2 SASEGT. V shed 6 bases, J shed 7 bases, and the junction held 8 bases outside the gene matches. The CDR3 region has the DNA TGTGCCAGCAGGGGGAGACAGGGAAGTGAAAAACTGTTTTTT. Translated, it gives CASRGRQGSEKLFF.

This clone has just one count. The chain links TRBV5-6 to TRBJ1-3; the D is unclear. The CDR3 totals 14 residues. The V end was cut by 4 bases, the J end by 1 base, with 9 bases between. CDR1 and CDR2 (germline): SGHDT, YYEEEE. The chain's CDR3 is CASSHERSGNTIYF. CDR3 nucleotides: TGTGCCAGCAGCCACGAAAGGTCTGGAAACACCATATATTTT.

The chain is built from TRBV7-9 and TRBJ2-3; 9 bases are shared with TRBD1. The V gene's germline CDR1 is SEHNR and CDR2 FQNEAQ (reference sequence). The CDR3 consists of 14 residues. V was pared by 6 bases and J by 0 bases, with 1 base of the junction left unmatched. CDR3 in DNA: TGTGCCAGCAGACAGGGGGCTAGCACAGATACGCAGTATTTT. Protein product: CASRQGASTDTQYF.

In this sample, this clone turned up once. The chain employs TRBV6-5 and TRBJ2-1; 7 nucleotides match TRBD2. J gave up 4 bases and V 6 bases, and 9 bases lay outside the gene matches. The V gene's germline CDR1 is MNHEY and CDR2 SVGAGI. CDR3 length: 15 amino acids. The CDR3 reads CASSRGDGGYNEQFF. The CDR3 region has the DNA TGTGCCAGCAGCCGGGGGGACGGGGGTTACAATGAGCAGTTCTTC.

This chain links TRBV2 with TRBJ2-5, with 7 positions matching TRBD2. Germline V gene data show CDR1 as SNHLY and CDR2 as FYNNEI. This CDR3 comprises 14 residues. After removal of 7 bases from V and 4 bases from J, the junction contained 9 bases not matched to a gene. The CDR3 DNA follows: TGTGCCAGCACAGTCGGGACTACAATAGAGACCCAGTACTTC. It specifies CASTVGTTIETQYF.

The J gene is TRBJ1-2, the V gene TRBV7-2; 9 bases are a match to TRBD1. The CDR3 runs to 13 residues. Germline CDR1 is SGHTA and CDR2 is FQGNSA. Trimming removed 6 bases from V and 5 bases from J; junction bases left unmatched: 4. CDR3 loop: CASSWGQGYGYTF. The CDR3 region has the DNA TGTGCCAGCAGTTGGGGACAGGGTTATGGCTACACCTTC.

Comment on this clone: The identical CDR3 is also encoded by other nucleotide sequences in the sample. CDR3 amino acids: CASSLGGGNQPQHF. CDR3 bases: TGTGCCAGCAGCTTGGGGGGGGGCAATCAGCCCCAGCATTTT. The chain couples TRBV5-4 to TRBJ1-5; weak D call: TRBD1 (5 bases). Germline CDR1 and CDR2: SGHNT and YYREEE (reference sequence). The CDR3 contains 14 residues. The V and J ends lost 0 bases and 2 bases respectively, with 6 bases between them.

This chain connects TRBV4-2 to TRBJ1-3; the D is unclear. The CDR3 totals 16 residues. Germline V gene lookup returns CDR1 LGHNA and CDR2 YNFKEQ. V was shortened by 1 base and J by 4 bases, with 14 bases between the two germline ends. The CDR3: CASSQGTAGVGNTIYF. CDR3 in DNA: TGTGCCAGCAGCCAAGGTACAGCGGGCGTCGGAAACACCATATATTTT.

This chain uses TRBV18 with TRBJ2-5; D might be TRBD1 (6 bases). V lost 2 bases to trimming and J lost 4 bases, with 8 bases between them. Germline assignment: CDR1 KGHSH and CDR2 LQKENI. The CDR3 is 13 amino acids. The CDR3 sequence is CASSPSRGETQYF. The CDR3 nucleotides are TGTGCCAGCTCACCATCCAGGGGAGAGACCCAGTACTTC.

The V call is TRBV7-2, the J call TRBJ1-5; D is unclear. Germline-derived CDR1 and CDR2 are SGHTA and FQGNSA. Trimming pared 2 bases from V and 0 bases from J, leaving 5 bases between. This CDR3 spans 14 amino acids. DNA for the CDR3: TGTGCCAGCAGCTTAACTGATAGCAATCAGCCCCAGCATTTT. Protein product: CASSLTDSNQPQHF.